Listed below are T cell receptor beta chains from one sample, sequenced in a study of T cell responses to AZD1222 COVID-19 vaccine. Sequencing was performed with immunoSEQ multiplex PCR; in TCRdb, only in-frame clones are kept and a portion is missing. The table lists fewer than 120,000 clones, approximately 90% of them singletons, with 15% in the top ten. The material sequenced was peripheral blood, taken 28 days after the second AZD1222 dose. The receptors here all came from an adult who received the AZD1222 COVID-19 vaccine. Each CDR3 is given with its conserved first and last residue. The D gene is left open where the match is weak. Some rows mark clone size as missing; the rest say once, few, many or name a class of expanded clone.

d_gene: TRBD2
abundance: .
j_gene: TRBJ2-3
v_gene: TRBV28
CDR3aa: CASGTSGSTDTQYF
CDR3nt: TGTGCCAGCGGGACTAGCGGGAGCACAGATACGCAGTATTTT

d_gene: TRBD1
abundance: .
j_gene: TRBJ1-2
v_gene: TRBV6-5
CDR3aa: CASSPGTGNGYTF
CDR3nt: TGTGCCAGCAGTCCCGGGACAGGGAATGGCTACACCTTC

d_gene: TRBD1
abundance: .
j_gene: TRBJ1-5
v_gene: TRBV2
CDR3aa: CASTGGSQPQHF
CDR3nt: TGTGCCAGCACAGGGGGAAGTCAGCCCCAGCATTTT

d_gene: TRBD1
abundance: .
j_gene: TRBJ1-3
v_gene: TRBV14
CDR3aa: CASSRTGGNTIYF
CDR3nt: TGTGCCAGCAGCCGGACAGGGGGAAACACCATATATTTT

d_gene: .
abundance: .
j_gene: TRBJ2-1
v_gene: TRBV7-6
CDR3aa: CASSLVGFSAYNEQFF
CDR3nt: TGTGCCAGCAGCTTAGTGGGGTTTAGTGCGTACAATGAGCAGTTCTTC

d_gene: TRBD2
abundance: .
j_gene: TRBJ2-3
v_gene: TRBV6-6
CDR3aa: CASSYSAGVTGDTQYF
CDR3nt: TGTGCCAGCAGTTACTCGGCGGGAGTAACGGGAGATACGCAGTATTTT

d_gene: .
abundance: .
j_gene: TRBJ1-4
v_gene: TRBV11-2
CDR3aa: CASSSTATNEKLFF
CDR3nt: TGTGCCAGCAGCTCGACAGCAACTAATGAAAAACTGTTTTTT

d_gene: TRBD1
abundance: .
j_gene: TRBJ1-1
v_gene: TRBV5-1
CDR3aa: CASSAGGAVTEAFF
CDR3nt: TGCGCCAGCAGCGCAGGGGGCGCGGTCACTGAAGCTTTCTTT

d_gene: .
abundance: .
j_gene: TRBJ2-7
v_gene: TRBV18
CDR3aa: CASSPSSDSFYEQYF
CDR3nt: TGTGCCAGCTCACCAAGTTCGGACAGTTTCTACGAGCAGTACTTC

d_gene: .
abundance: .
j_gene: TRBJ2-7
v_gene: TRBV5-5
CDR3aa: CASSLARWEQYF
CDR3nt: TGTGCCAGCAGCTTGGCCCGTTGGGAGCAGTACTTC

d_gene: .
abundance: .
j_gene: TRBJ1-6
v_gene: TRBV6-2/TRBV6-3
CDR3aa: CASSYGTPGYSPLHF
CDR3nt: TGTGCCAGCAGTTATGGGACTCCTGGGTATTCACCCCTCCACTTT

d_gene: TRBD1
abundance: once
j_gene: TRBJ2-1
v_gene: TRBV6-4
CDR3aa: CASSDFDRVWYNEQFF
CDR3nt: TGTGCCAGCAGTGACTTCGACAGGGTGTGGTACAATGAGCAGTTCTTC

d_gene: .
abundance: .
j_gene: TRBJ2-1
v_gene: TRBV6-5
CDR3aa: CASSLPGRNNEQFF
CDR3nt: TGTGCCAGCAGCTTACCGGGACGCAACAATGAGCAGTTCTTC

d_gene: .
abundance: .
j_gene: TRBJ2-7
v_gene: TRBV21-1
CDR3aa: CASSKTVRSEQYF
CDR3nt: TGTGCCAGCAGCAAGACGGTGAGGAGCGAGCAGTACTTC

d_gene: .
abundance: .
j_gene: TRBJ1-1
v_gene: TRBV14
CDR3aa: CASSPFGGRWTEAFF
CDR3nt: TGTGCCAGCAGCCCCTTCGGGGGGAGGTGGACTGAAGCTTTCTTT

d_gene: .
abundance: .
j_gene: TRBJ1-6
v_gene: TRBV5-1
CDR3aa: CASSFGGDLGYSPLHF
CDR3nt: TGCGCCAGCAGCTTTGGGGGGGACCTAGGGTATTCACCCCTCCACTTT